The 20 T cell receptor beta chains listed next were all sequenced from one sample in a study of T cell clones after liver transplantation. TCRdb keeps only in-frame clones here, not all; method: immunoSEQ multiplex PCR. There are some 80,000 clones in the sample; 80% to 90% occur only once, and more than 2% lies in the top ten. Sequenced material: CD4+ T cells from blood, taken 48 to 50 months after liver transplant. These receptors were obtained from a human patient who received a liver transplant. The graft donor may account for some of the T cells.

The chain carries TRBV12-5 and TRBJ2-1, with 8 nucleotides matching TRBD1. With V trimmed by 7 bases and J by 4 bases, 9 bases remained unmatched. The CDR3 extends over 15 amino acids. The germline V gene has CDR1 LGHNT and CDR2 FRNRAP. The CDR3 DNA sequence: TGTGCTAGTGCTCTGGACAGGGTGGGTTACAATGAGCAGTTCTTC. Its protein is CASALDRVGYNEQFF.

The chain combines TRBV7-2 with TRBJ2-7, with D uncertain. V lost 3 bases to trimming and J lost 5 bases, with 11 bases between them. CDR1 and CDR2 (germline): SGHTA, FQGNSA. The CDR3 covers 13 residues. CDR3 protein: CASSFSRPHEQYF. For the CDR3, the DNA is TGTGCCAGCAGCTTCTCTCGGCCGCACGAGCAGTACTTC.

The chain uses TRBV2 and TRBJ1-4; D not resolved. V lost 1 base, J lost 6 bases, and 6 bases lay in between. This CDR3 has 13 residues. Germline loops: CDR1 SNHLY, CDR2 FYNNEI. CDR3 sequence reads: CASSEDSDEKLFF. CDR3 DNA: TGTGCCAGCAGTGAAGATTCAGATGAAAAACTGTTTTTT.

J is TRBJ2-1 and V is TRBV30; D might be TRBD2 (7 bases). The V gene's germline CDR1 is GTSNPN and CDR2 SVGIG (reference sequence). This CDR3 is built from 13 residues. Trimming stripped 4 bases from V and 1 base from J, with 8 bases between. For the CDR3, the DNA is TGTGCCTGGAAGGGGGGGTCCTACAATGAGCAGTTCTTC. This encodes CAWKGGSYNEQFF. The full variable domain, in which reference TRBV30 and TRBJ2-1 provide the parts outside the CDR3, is SQTIHQWPATLVQPVGSPLSLECTVEGTSNPNLYWYRQAAGRGLQLLFYSVGIGQISSEVPQNLSASRPQDRQFILSSKKLLLSDSGFYLCAWKGGSYNEQFFGPGTRLTVL.

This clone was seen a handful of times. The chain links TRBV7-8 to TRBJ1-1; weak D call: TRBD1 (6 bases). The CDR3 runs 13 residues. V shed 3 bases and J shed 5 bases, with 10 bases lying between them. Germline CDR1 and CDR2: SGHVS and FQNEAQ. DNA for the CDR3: TGTGCCAGCAGCTTCACAGGGTCGACTGAAGCTTTCTTT. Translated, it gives CASSFTGSTEAFF.

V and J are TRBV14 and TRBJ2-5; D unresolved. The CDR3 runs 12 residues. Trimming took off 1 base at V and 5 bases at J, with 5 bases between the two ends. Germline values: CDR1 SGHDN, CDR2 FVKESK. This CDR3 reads CASSQVPETQYF. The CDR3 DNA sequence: TGTGCCAGCAGCCAAGTCCCCGAGACCCAGTACTTC.

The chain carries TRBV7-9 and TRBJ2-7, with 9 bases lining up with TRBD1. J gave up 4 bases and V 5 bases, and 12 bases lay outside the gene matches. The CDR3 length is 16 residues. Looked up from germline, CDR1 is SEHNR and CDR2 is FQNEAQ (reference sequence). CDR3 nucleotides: TGTGCCAGCAGCAGACCCGGGACAGGGATTGTGTACGAGCAGTACTTC. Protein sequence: CASSRPGTGIVYEQYF.

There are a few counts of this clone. In DNA, the CDR3 is TGTGCCATCAGGCGGGACAGGGGACACGAGCAGTACTTC. Translating it yields CAIRRDRGHEQYF. V and J are TRBV10-3 and TRBJ2-7; TRBD1 aligns across 10 bases. This CDR3 spans 13 amino acids. Germline values: CDR1 ENHRY, CDR2 SYGVKD. Unmatched junction bases numbered 4, after V lost 6 bases and J lost 5 bases.

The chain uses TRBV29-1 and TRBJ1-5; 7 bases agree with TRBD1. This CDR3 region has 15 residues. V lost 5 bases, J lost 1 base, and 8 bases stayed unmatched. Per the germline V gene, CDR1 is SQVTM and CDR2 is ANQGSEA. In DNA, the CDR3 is TGCAGCGTTATAGGAGGGGGCGCGAGCAATCAGCCCCAGCATTTT. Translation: CSVIGGGASNQPQHF.

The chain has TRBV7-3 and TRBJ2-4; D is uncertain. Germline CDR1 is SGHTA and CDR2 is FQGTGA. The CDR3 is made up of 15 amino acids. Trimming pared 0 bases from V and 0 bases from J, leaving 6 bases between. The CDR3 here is CASSLTGSAKNIQYF. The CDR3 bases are TGTGCCAGCAGCTTAACAGGGTCAGCCAAAAACATTCAGTACTTC.

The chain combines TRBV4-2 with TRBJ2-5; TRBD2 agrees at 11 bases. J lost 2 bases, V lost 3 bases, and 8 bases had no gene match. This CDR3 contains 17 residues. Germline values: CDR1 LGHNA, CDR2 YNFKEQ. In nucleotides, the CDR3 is TGTGCCAGCAGCCACCCGCCGGGACTAGCGGTTCAAGAGACCCAGTACTTC. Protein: CASSHPPGLAVQETQYF.

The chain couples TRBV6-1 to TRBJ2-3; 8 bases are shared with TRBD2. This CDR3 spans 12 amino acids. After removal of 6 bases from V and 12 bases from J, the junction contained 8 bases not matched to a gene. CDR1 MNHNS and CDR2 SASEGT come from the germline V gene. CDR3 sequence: CASRENGGAQYF. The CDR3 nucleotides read TGTGCCAGCAGGGAAAACGGGGGGGCCCAGTATTTT.

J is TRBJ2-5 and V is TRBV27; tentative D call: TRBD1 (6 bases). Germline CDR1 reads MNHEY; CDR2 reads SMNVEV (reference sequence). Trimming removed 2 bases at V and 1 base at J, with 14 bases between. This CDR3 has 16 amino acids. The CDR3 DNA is TGTGCCAGCAGTTTAGATAGGACAGTAACCCAAGAGACCCAGTACTTC. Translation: CASSLDRTVTQETQYF.

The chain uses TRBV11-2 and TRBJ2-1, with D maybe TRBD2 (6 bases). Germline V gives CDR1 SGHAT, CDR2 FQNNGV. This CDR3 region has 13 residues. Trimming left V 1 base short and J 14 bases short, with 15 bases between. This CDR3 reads CASSLAGAKKEFF. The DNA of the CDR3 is TGTGCCAGCAGCTTAGCGGGAGCTAAAAAGGAGTTCTTC.

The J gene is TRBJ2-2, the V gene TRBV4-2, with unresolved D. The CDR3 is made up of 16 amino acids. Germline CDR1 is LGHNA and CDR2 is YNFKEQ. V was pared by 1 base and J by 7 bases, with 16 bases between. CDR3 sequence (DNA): TGTGCCAGCAGCCAAGTAGGGTGGGATGTATTCGGGGAGCTGTTTTTT. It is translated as CASSQVGWDVFGELFF.

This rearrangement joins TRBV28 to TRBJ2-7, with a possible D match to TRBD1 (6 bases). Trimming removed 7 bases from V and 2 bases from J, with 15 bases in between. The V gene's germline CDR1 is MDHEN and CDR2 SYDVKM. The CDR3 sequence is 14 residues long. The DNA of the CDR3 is TGTGCCAGCACCCTCCGACAGGAGACCTACGAGCAGTACTTC. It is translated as CASTLRQETYEQYF. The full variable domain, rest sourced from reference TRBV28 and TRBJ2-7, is DVKVTQSSRYLVKRTGEKVFLECVQDMDHENMFWYRQDPGLGLRLIYFSYDVKMKEKGDIPEGYSVSREKKERFSLILESASTNQTSMYLCASTLRQETYEQYFGPGTRLTVT.

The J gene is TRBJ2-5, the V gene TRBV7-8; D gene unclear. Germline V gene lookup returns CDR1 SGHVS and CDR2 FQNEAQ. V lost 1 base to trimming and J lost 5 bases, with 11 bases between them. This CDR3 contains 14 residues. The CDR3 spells CASSLGTAGETQYF. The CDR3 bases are TGTGCCAGCAGCTTAGGGACGGCCGGCGAGACCCAGTACTTC. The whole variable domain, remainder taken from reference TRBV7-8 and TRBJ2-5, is GAGVSQSPRYKVAKRGQDVALRCDPISGHVSLFWYQQALGQGPEFLTYFQNEAQLDKSGLPSDRFFAERPEGSVSTLKIQRTQQEDSAVYLCASSLGTAGETQYFGPGTRLLVL.

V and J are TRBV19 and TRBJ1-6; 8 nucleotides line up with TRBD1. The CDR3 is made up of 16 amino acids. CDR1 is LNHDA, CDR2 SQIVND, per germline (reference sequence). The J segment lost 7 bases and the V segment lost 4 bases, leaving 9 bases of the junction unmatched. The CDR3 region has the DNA TGTGCCAGTAGTAGTTTCAGGACAGGGTCGAATTCACCCCTCCACTTT. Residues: CASSSFRTGSNSPLHF. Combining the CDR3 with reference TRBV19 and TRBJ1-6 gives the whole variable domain DGGITQSPKYLFRKEGQNVTLSCEQNLNHDAMYWYRQDPGQGLRLIYYSQIVNDFQKGDIAEGYSVSREKKESFPLTVTSAQKNPTAFYLCASSSFRTGSNSPLHFGNGTRLTVT.

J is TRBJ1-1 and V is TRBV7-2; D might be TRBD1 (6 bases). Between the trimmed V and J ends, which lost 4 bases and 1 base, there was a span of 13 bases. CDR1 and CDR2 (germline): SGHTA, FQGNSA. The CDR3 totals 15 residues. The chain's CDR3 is CASSSDRAGNTEAFF. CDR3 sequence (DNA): TGTGCCAGCAGCTCGGACAGAGCTGGGAACACTGAAGCTTTCTTT.

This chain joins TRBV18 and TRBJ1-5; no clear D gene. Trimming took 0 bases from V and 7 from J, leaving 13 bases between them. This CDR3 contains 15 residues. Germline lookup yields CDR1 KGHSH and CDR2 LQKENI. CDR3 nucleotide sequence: TGTGCCAGCTCACCACCGGCCCAGGTGGGGCAGCCCCAGCATTTT. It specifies CASSPPAQVGQPQHF.